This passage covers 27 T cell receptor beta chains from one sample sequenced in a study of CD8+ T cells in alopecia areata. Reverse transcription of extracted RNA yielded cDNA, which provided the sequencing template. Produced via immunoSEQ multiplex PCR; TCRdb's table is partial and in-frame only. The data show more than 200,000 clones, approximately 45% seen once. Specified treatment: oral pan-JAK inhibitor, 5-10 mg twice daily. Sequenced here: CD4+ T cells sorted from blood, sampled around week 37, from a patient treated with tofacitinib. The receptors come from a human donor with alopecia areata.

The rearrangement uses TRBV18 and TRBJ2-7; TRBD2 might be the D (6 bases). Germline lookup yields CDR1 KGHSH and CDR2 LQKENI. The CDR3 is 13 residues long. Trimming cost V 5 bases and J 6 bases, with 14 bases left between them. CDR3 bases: TGTGCCAGCTCAACAACGGAGGGGAGCGAGCAGTACTTC. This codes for CASSTTEGSEQYF.

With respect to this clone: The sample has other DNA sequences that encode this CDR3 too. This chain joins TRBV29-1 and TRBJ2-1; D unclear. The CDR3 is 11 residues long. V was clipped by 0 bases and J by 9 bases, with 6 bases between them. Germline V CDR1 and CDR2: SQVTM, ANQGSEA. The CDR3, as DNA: TGCAGCGTTGAAGATCGGACTGAGCAGTTCTTC. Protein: CSVEDRTEQFF.

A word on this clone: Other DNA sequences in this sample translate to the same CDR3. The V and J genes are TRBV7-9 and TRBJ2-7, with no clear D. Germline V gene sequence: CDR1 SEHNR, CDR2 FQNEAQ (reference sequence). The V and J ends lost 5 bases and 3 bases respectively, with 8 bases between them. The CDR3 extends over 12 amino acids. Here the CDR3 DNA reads TGTGCCAGCAGCCGCACAAGCTACGAGCAGTACTTC. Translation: CASSRTSYEQYF.

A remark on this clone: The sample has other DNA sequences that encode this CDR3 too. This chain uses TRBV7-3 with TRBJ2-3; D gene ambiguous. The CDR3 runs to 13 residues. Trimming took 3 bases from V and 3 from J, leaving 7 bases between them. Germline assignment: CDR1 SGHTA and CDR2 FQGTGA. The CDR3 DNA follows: TGTGCCAGCAGCTTTGGCCGGACAGATACGCAGTATTTT. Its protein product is CASSFGRTDTQYF.

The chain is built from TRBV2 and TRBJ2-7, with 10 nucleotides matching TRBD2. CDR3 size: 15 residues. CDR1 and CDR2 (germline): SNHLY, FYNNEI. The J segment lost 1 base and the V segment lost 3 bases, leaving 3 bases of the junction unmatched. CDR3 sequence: CASSDPGLASYEQYF. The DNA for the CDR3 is TGTGCCAGCAGTGACCCGGGACTAGCGTCCTACGAGCAGTACTTC.

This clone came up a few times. CDR3 region: CARQGQYF. As DNA, the CDR3 is TGTGCCAGACAGGGGCAGTACTTC. The rearrangement links TRBV19 to TRBJ2-4; 7 positions agree with TRBD1. CDR1 and CDR2 (germline): LNHDA, SQIVND (reference sequence). V lost 9 bases and J lost 13; bases outside the gene matches: 0. CDR3 length: 8 residues. Full variable domain (outside the CDR3, taken from reference TRBV19 and TRBJ2-4): DGGITQSPKYLFRKEGQNVTLSCEQNLNHDAMYWYRQDPGQGLRLIYYSQIVNDFQKGDIAEGYSVSREKKESFPLTVTSAQKNPTAFYLCARQGQYFGAGTRLSVL.

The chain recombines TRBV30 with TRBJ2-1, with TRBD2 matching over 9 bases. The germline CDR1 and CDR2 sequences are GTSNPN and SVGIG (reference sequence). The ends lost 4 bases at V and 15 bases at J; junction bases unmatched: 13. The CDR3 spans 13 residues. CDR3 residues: CAWTPRGLARRFF. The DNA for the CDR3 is TGTGCCTGGACTCCACGAGGACTAGCGCGTCGGTTCTTC.

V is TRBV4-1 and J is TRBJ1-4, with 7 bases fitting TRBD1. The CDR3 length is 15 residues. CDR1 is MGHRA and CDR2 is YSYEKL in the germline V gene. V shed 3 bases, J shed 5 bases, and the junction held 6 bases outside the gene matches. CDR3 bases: TGCGCCAGCAGCCACGCGGGACAGCTAAATGAAAAACTGTTTTTT. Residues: CASSHAGQLNEKLFF.

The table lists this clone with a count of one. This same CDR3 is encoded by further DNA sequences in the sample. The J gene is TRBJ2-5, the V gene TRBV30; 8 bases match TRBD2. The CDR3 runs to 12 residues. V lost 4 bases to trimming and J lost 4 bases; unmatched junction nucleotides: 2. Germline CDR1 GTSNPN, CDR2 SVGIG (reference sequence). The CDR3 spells CAWTSGPETQYF. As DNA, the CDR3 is TGTGCCTGGACTAGCGGGCCAGAGACCCAGTACTTC.

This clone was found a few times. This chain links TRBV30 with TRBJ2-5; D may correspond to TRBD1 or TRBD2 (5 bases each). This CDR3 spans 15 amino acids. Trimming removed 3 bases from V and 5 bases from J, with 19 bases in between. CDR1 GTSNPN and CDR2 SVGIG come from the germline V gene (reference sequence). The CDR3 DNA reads TGTGCCTGGAGCGCAGACTGGGGGAATGCTGAGACCCAGTACTTC. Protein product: CAWSADWGNAETQYF.

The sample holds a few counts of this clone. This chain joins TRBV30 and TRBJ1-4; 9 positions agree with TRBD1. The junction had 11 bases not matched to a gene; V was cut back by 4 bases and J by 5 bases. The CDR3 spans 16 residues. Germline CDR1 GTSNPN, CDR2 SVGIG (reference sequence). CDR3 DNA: TGTGCCTGGACCCAACCGTTGACAGGGGGGAATGAAAAACTGTTTTTT. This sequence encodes CAWTQPLTGGNEKLFF.

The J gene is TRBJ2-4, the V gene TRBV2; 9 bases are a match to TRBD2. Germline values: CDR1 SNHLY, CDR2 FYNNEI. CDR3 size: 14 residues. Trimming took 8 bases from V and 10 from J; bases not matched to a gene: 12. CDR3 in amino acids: CASAWREGTKIQYF. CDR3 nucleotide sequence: TGTGCCAGCGCTTGGCGGGAGGGGACTAAGATTCAGTACTTC.

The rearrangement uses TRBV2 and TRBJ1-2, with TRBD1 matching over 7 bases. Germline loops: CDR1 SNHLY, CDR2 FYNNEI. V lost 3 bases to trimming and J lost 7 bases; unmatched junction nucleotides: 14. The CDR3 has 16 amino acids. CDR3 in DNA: TGTGCCAGCAGTGATAGGACAGGTTACGGCGGCGGTGGCTACACCTTC. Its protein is CASSDRTGYGGGGYTF.

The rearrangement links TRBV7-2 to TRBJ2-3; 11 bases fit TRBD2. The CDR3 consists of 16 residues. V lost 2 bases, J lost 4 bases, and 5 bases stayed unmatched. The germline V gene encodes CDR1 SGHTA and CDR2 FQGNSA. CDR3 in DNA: TGTGCCAGCAGCTTATCAACTAGCGGGAGCGCAGATACGCAGTATTTT. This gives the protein CASSLSTSGSADTQYF.

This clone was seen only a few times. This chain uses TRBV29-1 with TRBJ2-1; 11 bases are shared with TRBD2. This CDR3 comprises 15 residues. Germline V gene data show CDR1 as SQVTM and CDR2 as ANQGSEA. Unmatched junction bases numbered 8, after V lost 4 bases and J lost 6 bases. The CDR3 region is CSVVPTSGRVNEQFF. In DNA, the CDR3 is TGCAGCGTTGTTCCAACTAGCGGGAGAGTCAATGAGCAGTTCTTC.

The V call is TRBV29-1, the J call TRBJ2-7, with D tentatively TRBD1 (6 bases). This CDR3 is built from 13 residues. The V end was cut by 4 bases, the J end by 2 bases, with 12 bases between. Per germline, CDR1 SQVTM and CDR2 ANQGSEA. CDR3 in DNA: TGCAGCGTTGTTACAGGGTTTACCTACGAGCAGTACTTC. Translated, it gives CSVVTGFTYEQYF.

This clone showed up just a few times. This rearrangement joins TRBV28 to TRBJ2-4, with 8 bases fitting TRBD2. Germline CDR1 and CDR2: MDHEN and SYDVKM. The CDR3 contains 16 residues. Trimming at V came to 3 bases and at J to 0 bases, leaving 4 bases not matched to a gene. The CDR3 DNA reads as TGTGCCAGCAGTTTGCCCAGCGGGGGAGCCAAAAACATTCAGTACTTC. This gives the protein CASSLPSGGAKNIQYF.

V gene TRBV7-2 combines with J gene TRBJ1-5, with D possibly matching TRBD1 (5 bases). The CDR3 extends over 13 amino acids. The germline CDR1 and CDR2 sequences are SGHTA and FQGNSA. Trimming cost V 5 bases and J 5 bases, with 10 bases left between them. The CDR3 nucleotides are TGTGCCAGCAGCCAAATCAGGGATCAGCCCCAGCATTTT. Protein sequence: CASSQIRDQPQHF.

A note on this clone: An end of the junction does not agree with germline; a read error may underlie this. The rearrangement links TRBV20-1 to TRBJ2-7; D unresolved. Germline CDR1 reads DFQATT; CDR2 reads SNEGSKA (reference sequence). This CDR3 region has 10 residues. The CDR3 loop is CSARGLPPHF. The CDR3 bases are TGCAGTGCTAGAGGACTTCCACCCCACTTC.

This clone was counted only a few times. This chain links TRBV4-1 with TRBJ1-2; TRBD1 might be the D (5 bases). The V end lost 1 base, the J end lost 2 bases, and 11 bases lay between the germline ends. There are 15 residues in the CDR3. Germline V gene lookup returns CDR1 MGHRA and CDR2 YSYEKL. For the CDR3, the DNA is TGCGCCAGCAGCCAAGGGGGACGACTAAACTATGGCTACACCTTC. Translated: CASSQGGRLNYGYTF.

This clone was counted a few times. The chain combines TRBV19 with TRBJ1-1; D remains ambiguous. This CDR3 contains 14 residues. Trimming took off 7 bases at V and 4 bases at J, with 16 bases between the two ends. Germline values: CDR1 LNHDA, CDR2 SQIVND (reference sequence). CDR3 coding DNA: TGTGCCAGTAATAGGGATGGCGGAGGCACTGAAGCTTTCTTT. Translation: CASNRDGGGTEAFF.

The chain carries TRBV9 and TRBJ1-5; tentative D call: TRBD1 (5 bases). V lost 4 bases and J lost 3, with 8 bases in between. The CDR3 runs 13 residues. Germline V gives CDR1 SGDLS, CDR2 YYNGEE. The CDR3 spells CASSPGTNQPQHF. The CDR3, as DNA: TGTGCCAGCAGCCCCGGGACCAATCAGCCCCAGCATTTT.

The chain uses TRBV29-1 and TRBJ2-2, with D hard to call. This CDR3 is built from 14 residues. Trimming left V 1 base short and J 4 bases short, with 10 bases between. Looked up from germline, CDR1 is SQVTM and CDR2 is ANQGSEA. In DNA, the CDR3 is TGCAGCGTTGAAGGGTCTCCGGGCACCGGGGAGCTGTTTTTT. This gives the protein CSVEGSPGTGELFF.

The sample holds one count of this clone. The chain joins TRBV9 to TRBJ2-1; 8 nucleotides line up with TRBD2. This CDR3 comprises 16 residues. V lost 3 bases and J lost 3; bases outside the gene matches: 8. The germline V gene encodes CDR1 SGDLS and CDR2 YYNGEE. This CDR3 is CASSGLGAGGYNEQFF. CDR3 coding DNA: TGTGCCAGCAGCGGGCTCGGGGCGGGAGGCTACAATGAGCAGTTCTTC.

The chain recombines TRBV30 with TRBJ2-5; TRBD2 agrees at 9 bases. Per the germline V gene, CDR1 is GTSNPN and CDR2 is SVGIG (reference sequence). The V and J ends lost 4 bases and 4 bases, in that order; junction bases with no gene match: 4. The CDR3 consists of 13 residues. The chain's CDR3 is CAWTRTSVETQYF. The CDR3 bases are TGTGCCTGGACCCGGACTAGCGTAGAGACCCAGTACTTC.

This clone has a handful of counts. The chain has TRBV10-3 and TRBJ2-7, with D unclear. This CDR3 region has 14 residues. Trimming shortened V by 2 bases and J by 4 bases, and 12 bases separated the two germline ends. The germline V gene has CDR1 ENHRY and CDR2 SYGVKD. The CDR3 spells CAISEGRQSYEQYF. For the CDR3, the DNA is TGTGCCATCAGTGAGGGCAGGCAATCTTACGAGCAGTACTTC.

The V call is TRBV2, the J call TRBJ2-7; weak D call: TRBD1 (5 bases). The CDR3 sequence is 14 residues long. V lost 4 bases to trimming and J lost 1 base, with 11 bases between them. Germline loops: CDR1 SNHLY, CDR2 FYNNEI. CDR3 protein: CASSGRQTSYEQYF. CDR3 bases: TGTGCCAGCAGTGGGAGACAGACGTCCTACGAGCAGTACTTC.